This entry is about one T cell receptor beta chain. This may stem from a read error, because a much larger clone lies one nucleotide away. Aged roughly 6 to 100, donors were systemically healthy Caucasians from Russia. Samples each had at least 5 micrograms of total RNA extracted. This CDR3 spans 14 amino acids. Germline loops: CDR1 LNHDA, CDR2 SQIVND (reference sequence). The data stem from a study of blood T cells in healthy people across ages. A second PCR of roughly 7 to 11 cycles used a sample-barcoded 5' primer and a J-beta primer mix. Through a template-switch adaptor with 12 random nucleotides, each cDNA molecule received a tag. Via MiXCR, TCRdb re-called the 5' RACE reads, giving one row per CDR3 protein. The data show 650,000 to 800,000 distinct CDR3 sequences, about 51% seen once.

V is TRBV19 and J is TRBJ2-4; D might be TRBD2 (5 bases). The end of the DNA fits TRBJ2-7 better, so the J call may be wrong. The source is a woman over 75 in good health. Material: blood. CDR3 residues: CASSIGEPYHEQYF. Written as DNA, the CDR3 is TGTGCCAGTAGTATAGGGGAGCCCTACCACGAGCAGTACTTC.